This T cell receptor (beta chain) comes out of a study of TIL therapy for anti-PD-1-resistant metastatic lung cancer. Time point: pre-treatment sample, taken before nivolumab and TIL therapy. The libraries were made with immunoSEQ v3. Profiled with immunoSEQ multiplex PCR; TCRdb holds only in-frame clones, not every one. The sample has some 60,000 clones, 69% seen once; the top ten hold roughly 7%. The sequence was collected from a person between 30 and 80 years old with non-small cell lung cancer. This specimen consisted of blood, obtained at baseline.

The CDR3 sequence: CASSVGTGTWNTIYF. DNA of the CDR3: TGTGCCAGCAGTGTCGGGACAGGGACTTGGAACACCATATATTTT. The chain links TRBV6-1 to TRBJ1-3, with 9 bases aligning to TRBD1. The V segment lost 4 bases and the J segment 7 bases; nucleotides outside the gene matches: 8. Germline-derived CDR1 and CDR2 are MNHNS and SASEGT. The CDR3 is 15 residues long.